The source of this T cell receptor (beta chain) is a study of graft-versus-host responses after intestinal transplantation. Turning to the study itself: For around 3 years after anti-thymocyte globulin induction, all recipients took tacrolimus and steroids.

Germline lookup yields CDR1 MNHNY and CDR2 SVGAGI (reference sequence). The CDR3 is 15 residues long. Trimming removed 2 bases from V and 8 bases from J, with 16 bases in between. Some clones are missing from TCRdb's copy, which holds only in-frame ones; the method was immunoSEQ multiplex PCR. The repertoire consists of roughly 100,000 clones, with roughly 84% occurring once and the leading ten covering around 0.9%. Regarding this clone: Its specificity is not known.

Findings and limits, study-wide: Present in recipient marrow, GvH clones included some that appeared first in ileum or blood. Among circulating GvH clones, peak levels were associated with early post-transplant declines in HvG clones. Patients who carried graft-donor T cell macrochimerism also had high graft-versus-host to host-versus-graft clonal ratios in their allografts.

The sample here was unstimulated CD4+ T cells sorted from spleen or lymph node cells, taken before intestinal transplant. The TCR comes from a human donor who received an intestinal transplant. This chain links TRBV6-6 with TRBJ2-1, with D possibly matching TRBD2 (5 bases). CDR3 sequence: CASSYRGQTGYEQFF. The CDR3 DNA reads TGTGCCAGCAGTTACCGGGGTCAGACGGGGTATGAGCAGTTCTTC.